Presented here are 20 T cell receptor beta chains from one specimen sequenced in a study of cytomegalovirus exposure and HLA in healthy donors. Use of 60 Vbeta and 13 Jbeta primers characterized the PCR. The assay was immunoSEQ multiplex PCR, and TCRdb's table has in-frame clones only and misses some. The sample shows 90,000 to 100,000 clones, approximately 78% of them seen only once. Sequenced input: PBMCs. All receptors derive from a woman aged 60 to 75 in good health and CMV-seronegative.

The chain joins TRBV7-9 to TRBJ1-4; 7 bases line up with TRBD1. The CDR3 is 16 residues long. Germline V gene sequence: CDR1 SEHNR, CDR2 FQNEAQ (reference sequence). The J segment lost 0 bases and the V segment lost 4 bases, leaving 5 bases of the junction unmatched. CDR3 amino acids: CASSSTGDATNEKLFF. The CDR3 nucleotides read TGTGCCAGCAGCTCCACAGGGGACGCAACTAATGAAAAACTGTTTTTT.

This clone was detected only once. The V call is TRBV9, the J call TRBJ2-1; a possible D gene is TRBD2 (5 bases). CDR1 and CDR2 (germline): SGDLS, YYNGEE. Trimming shortened V by 3 bases and J by 7 bases, and 8 bases separated the two germline ends. The CDR3 contains 12 residues. The CDR3 coding sequence is TGTGCCAGCAGCGACGAGCGGAATGAGCAGTTCTTC. Translation: CASSDERNEQFF.

J is TRBJ1-6 and V is TRBV29-1; a weak D match, TRBD1 (5 bases). Between the trimmed V and J ends, which lost 7 bases and 12 bases, there was a span of 19 bases. Germline CDR1 is SQVTM and CDR2 is ANQGSEA. The CDR3 consists of 13 residues. CDR3 sequence: CSGFKPQGKPLHF. For the CDR3, the DNA is TGCAGCGGATTCAAACCTCAGGGAAAACCCCTCCACTTT. The whole variable domain, remainder taken from reference TRBV29-1 and TRBJ1-6, is SAVISQKPSRDICQRGTSLTIQCQVDSQVTMMFWYRQQPGQSLTLIATANQGSEATYESGFVIDKFPISRPNLTFSTLTVSNMSPEDSSIYLCSGFKPQGKPLHFGNGTRLTVT.

This chain uses TRBV7-9 with TRBJ1-1; possibly TRBD1 for D (5 bases). This CDR3 comprises 14 residues. V was clipped by 6 bases and J by 4 bases, with 15 bases between them. CDR1 and CDR2 from the germline V gene are SEHNR and FQNEAQ (reference sequence). In DNA form, the CDR3 reads TGTGCCAGCAGTTTCGGAGGGGCCATCACTGAAGCTTTCTTT. Amino acid sequence: CASSFGGAITEAFF.

This clone appeared once. The chain uses TRBV18 and TRBJ2-1, with TRBD1 as a possible D gene (6 bases). V dropped 5 bases and J dropped 4 bases, with 18 bases sitting between them. This CDR3 has 16 residues. Germline V gene data show CDR1 as KGHSH and CDR2 as LQKENI. The CDR3 DNA sequence: TGTGCCAGCTCAGAGCAACAGGGAGCGGCATACAATGAGCAGTTCTTC. Its protein product is CASSEQQGAAYNEQFF.

The genes are TRBV9 and TRBJ1-1, with TRBD1 matching 9 bases. From germline, CDR1 is SGDLS and CDR2 YYNGEE. V lost 4 bases and J lost 6; bases outside the gene matches: 16. CDR3 length equals 17 residues. The DNA of the CDR3 is TGTGCCAGCAGCTCCCGGGACAGGGTCGGTCGGGACGCTGAAGCTTTCTTT. It specifies CASSSRDRVGRDAEAFF.

This chain connects TRBV4-1 to TRBJ2-1; tentative D call: TRBD2 (6 bases). The CDR3 has 14 residues. V was trimmed by 0 bases and J by 12 bases, leaving 15 bases between them. CDR1 is MGHRA and CDR2 is YSYEKL in the germline V gene. The DNA of the CDR3 is TGCGCCAGCAGCCAAGATCCCAAAAGGAGGGCGCAGTTCTTC. Translation: CASSQDPKRRAQFF.

The chain carries TRBV7-6 and TRBJ1-5; 7 bases line up with TRBD1. Germline values: CDR1 SGHVS, CDR2 FNYEAQ. J gave up 0 bases and V 2 bases, and 16 bases lay outside the gene matches. The CDR3 loop spans 20 amino acids. The CDR3 bases are TGTGCCAGCAGCTTATATTCGGCCAGCCAGGGGGAATATAGCAATCAGCCCCAGCATTTT. Protein sequence: CASSLYSASQGEYSNQPQHF.

This chain joins TRBV6-6 and TRBJ2-1, with 9 bases aligning to TRBD1. Germline assignment: CDR1 MNHNY and CDR2 SVGAGI (reference sequence). V shed 5 bases and J 4 bases; nucleotides not matched to a gene: 3. The length of the CDR3 is 14 residues. For the CDR3, the DNA is TGTGCCAGCAGTCGACAGGGGGATTACAATGAGCAGTTCTTC. It is translated as CASSRQGDYNEQFF.

This chain connects TRBV21-1 to TRBJ2-7; the listed D gene, TRBD1, was not tested against the DNA. TRBV21-1 counts as a pseudogene. The CDR3 has 12 amino acids. DNA for the CDR3: TGTGCCAGCCCGGACAGGGGACACGAGCAGTACTTC. Translation: CASPDRGHEQYF.

V is TRBV6-5 and J is TRBJ2-7; 8 nucleotides line up with TRBD1. The CDR3 has 16 amino acids. Germline V gene lookup returns CDR1 MNHEY and CDR2 SVGAGI. J gave up 2 bases and V 0 bases, and 6 bases lay outside the gene matches. The CDR3 protein is CASSYSGDRLTYEQYF. CDR3 nucleotides: TGTGCCAGCAGTTACTCCGGGGACAGGCTCACCTACGAGCAGTACTTC.

The rearrangement joins TRBV10-3 to TRBJ2-7, with 8 positions matching TRBD1. Germline trimming cut 2 bases from V and 4 bases from J; bases unmatched to any gene: 10. This CDR3 comprises 16 residues. Germline V CDR1 and CDR2: ENHRY, SYGVKD. The CDR3: CAISETEPGQAYEQYF. The CDR3 coding sequence is TGTGCCATCAGTGAGACAGAACCGGGACAGGCTTACGAGCAGTACTTC.

The chain couples TRBV13 to TRBJ2-1; 8 bases map to TRBD2. The CDR3 extends over 14 amino acids. Germline V CDR1 and CDR2: PRHDT, FYEKMQ (reference sequence). V lost 8 bases, J lost 9 bases, and 12 bases stayed unmatched. The CDR3 DNA reads as TGTGCCAGCCGGACCGGGAGGGCGGAGGGTGAGCAGTTCTTC. As protein: CASRTGRAEGEQFF.

This chain links TRBV7-2 with TRBJ1-1; D ambiguous. The CDR3 loop spans 13 amino acids. Germline assignment: CDR1 SGHTA and CDR2 FQGNSA. Trimming removed 2 bases at V and 1 base at J, with 5 bases between. The CDR3, as DNA: TGTGCCAGCAGCTTATCATCGAACACTGAAGCTTTCTTT. Protein sequence: CASSLSSNTEAFF.

The table lists this clone with a few counts. The rearrangement links TRBV28 to TRBJ1-1; TRBD1 agrees at 12 bases. The CDR3 spans 17 residues. After removal of 9 bases from V and 7 bases from J, the junction contained 18 bases not matched to a gene. Looked up from germline, CDR1 is MDHEN and CDR2 is SYDVKM. The CDR3, as DNA: TGTGCCAGTTTCGCTCTCTTAGGGGGACAGGGGGCAGGTGAAGCTTTCTTT. Amino acid sequence: CASFALLGGQGAGEAFF.

The chain recombines TRBV7-9 with TRBJ2-5; D remains unclear. The ends were cut back, 3 bases at V and 5 bases at J, with 10 bases in the middle. The CDR3 is 13 residues long. The germline CDR1 and CDR2 sequences are SEHNR and FQNEAQ (reference sequence). The CDR3 nucleotides are TGTGCCAGCAGCTTCGAACTCCACGAGACCCAGTACTTC. Translated: CASSFELHETQYF.

Worth noting for this clone: The junction does not match germline at one end; this may be a read error. The genes are TRBV5-1 and TRBJ1-1, with 7 bases lining up with TRBD1. Germline CDR1 and CDR2: SGHRS and YFSETQ. This CDR3 comprises 16 residues. The CDR3 DNA follows: TGCGCCAGCAGCGCCGCCTCCGGGACAGAGGGAACTGAGGCTTTCTTT. Translation: CASSAASGTEGTEAFF.

The V call is TRBV4-3, the J call TRBJ1-2; D perhaps matches TRBD1 (6 bases). Germline CDR1 LGHNA, CDR2 YSLEER. The CDR3 length is 16 residues. Trimming left V 0 bases short and J 3 bases short, with 14 bases between. For the CDR3, the DNA is TGCGCCAGCAGCCAAGATTCGGCAGGGGCACACTATGGCTACACCTTC. Residues: CASSQDSAGAHYGYTF.

The chain has TRBV4-1 and TRBJ1-5, with no clear D. The CDR3 sequence is 17 residues long. V was pared by 0 bases and J by 2 bases, with 14 bases between. Per germline, CDR1 MGHRA and CDR2 YSYEKL. The CDR3 DNA sequence: TGCGCCAGCAGCCAAGATTTGTGGGCGGGTGGCAATCAGCCCCAGCATTTT. Translation gives CASSQDLWAGGNQPQHF.

V usage is TRBV2 and J usage is TRBJ2-3, with D possibly matching TRBD1 (6 bases). The germline gives CDR1 SNHLY, CDR2 FYNNEI. V was shortened by 10 bases and J by 3 bases, with 8 bases between the two germline ends. The CDR3 is made up of 11 amino acids. In nucleotides, the CDR3 is TGTGCCAAGAGGGGGACAGATACGCAGTATTTT. Translating gives CAKRGTDTQYF.